This T cell receptor (beta chain) derives from a study of OX40 agonist ivuxolimab in advanced cancers. Note on this clone: The junction does not match germline at one end; this may be a read error.

Germline lookup yields CDR1 SQVTM and CDR2 ANQGSEA. The CDR3 length is 13 residues. Assay: immunoSEQ multiplex PCR; the TCRdb copy retains only in-frame clones and omits some. Of 50,000 to 65,000 clones in the sample, 65% to 85% were seen once. V and J are TRBV29-1 and TRBJ1-1, with D tentatively TRBD1 (6 bases). This clonotype was obtained from an adult with an advanced solid tumor such as melanoma, head and neck, liver or kidney cancer. The material sequenced was CD4+ or CD8+ T cells sorted from blood, taken in a trial of the OX40 agonist ivuxolimab. The CDR3 region is CSAQTRGNTETFF. CDR3 sequence (DNA): TGCAGCGCACAAACCAGGGGAAACACTGAAACTTTCTTT.